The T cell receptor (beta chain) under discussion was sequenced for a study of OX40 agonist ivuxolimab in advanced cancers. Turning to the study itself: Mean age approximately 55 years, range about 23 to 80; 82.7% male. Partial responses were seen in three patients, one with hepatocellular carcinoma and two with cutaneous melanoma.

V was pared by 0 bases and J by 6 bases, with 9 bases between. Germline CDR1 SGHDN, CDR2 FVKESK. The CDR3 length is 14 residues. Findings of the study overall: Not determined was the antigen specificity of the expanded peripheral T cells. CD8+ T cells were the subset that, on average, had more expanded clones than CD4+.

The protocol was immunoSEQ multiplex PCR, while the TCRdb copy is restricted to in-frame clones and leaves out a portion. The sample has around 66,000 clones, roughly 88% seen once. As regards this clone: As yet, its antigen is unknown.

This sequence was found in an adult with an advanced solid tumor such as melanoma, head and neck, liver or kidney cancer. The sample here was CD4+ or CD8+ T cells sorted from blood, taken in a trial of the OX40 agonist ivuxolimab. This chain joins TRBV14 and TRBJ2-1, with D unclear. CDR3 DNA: TGTGCCAGCAGCCAAGAAAACACGGCCAATGAGCAGTTCTTC. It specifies CASSQENTANEQFF.